This TCR beta chain was profiled in a study of cytomegalovirus exposure and HLA in healthy donors. Clones were read by immunoSEQ multiplex PCR, and TCRdb kept only the in-frame ones, dropping some. This table holds about 180,000 clones, around 85% found once. J was trimmed by 3 bases and V by 5 bases; bases with no gene match: 8. The CDR3 loop spans 15 amino acids. Germline CDR1 is SGHDT and CDR2 is YYEEEE. Sequenced input: PBMCs. The sequence was obtained from a man aged 18-30 years in good health and CMV-seropositive. V gene TRBV5-6 combines with J gene TRBJ1-2; TRBD1 matches 9 bases. The CDR3 protein is CASRLQGARYYGYTF. The CDR3 coding sequence is TGTGCCAGCAGACTACAGGGGGCGCGGTACTATGGCTACACCTTC.